This T cell receptor (beta chain) comes out of a study of low-dose radiotherapy and immunotherapy resistance in tumors. At the level of the study: Fractions of 1 Gy went to Cohort 2 every two weeks, for 13 Gy over 26 weeks.

This clonotype came up many times. Described time point: before trial treatment. TRAV- and TRBV-specific primers, spanning alpha and beta chains, primed first-strand cDNA. Amplification, which lasted 20 PCR cycles, used a constant-region primer and V-primer adapter to amplify TCRs. A single record per CDR3 protein comes from TCRdb applying MiXCR to the reads. This sample has 80,000 to 95,000 distinct CDR3 sequences, with roughly a tenth found just once. This CDR3 spans 14 amino acids. The V gene's germline CDR1 is MNHGY and CDR2 SAAAGT. The J segment lost 5 bases and the V segment lost 6 bases, leaving 5 bases of the junction unmatched.

The receptor comes from a male donor with prostate cancer. The V and J genes are TRBV6-8 and TRBJ2-3, with 10 positions matching TRBD2. The material was PBMCs, obtained before treatment. In DNA, the CDR3 is TGTGCCAGCAGCCTAGCGGGAGTGGGAGATACGCAGTATTTT. Encoded protein: CASSLAGVGDTQYF.